This T cell receptor (beta chain) derives from a study of identical twins. Study outcomes and limitations: Insertions ran lower in abundant cord blood beta clonotypes, though not in memory repertoires. The study found that models underestimated out-of-frame TCR alpha sharing in monozygotic twins. Out-of-frame beta sequences exhibited a weaker degree of excess twin sharing.

As concerns this clonotype: The antigen remains unidentified.

Template switching added a universal primer binding site, and final cDNA carried unique molecular identifiers. TCRdb called the 5' RACE reads again in MiXCR, with one record for every CDR3 protein. The sample has around 450,000 distinct CDR3 sequences; 14% are singletons. Germline V gives CDR1 DFQATT, CDR2 SNEGSKA (reference sequence). V was pared by 4 bases and J by 1 base, with 11 bases between. This CDR3 spans 13 amino acids. These data were also filed under a second study, of yellow fever vaccine responses in identical twins.

The material sequenced was CD4+ T cells sorted from blood. The TCR was taken from a woman younger than 30 in good health. This chain joins TRBV20-1 and TRBJ2-7, with D possibly matching TRBD2 (6 bases). The CDR3 loop is CSAMGTPSYEQYF. CDR3 DNA sequence: TGCAGTGCTATGGGGACTCCGTCCTACGAGCAGTACTTC.